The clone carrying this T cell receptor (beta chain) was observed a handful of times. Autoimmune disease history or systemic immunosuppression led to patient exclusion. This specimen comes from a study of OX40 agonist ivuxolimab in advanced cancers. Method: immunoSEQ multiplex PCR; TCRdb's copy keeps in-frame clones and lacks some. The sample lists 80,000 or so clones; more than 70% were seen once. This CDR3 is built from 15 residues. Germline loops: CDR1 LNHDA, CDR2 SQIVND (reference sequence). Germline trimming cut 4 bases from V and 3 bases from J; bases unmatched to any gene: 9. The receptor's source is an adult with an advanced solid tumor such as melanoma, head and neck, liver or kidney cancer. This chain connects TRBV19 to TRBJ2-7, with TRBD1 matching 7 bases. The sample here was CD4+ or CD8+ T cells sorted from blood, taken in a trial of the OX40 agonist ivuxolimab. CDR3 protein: CASSRDSRSDYEQYF. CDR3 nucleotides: TGTGCCAGTAGTAGGGACAGCCGGAGTGACTACGAGCAGTACTTC. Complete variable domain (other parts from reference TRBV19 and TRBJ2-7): DGGITQSPKYLFRKEGQNVTLSCEQNLNHDAMYWYRQDPGQGLRLIYYSQIVNDFQKGDIAEGYSVSREKKESFPLTVTSAQKNPTAFYLCASSRDSRSDYEQYFGPGTRLTVT.